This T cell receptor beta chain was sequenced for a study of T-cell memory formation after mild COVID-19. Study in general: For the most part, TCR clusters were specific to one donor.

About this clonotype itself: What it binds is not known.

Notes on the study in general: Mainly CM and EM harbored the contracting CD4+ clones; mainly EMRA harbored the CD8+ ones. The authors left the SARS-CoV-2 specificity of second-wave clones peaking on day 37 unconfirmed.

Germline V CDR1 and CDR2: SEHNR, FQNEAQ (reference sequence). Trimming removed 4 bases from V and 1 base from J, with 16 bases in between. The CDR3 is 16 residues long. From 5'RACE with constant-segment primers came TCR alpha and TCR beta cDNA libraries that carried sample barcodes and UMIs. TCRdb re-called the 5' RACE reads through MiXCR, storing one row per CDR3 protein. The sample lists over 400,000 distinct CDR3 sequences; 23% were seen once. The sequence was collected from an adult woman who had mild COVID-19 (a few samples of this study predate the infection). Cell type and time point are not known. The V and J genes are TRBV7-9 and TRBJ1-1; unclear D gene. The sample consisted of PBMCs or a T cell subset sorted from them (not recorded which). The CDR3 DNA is TGTGCCAGCAGCTCAACACCTACGGTCCGGAACACTGAAGCTTTCTTT. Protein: CASSSTPTVRNTEAFF.